This is a list of T cell receptor beta chains from one sample in a study of shared clonotypes between healthy human individuals. Sequencing used immunoSEQ multiplex PCR; TCRdb keeps in-frame clones, though not all of them. The sample lists 400,000 to 600,000 clones, 70% to 80% occurring once. The specimen sequenced was PBMCs. These TCRs come from a woman between 40 and 55 years old in good health. Some clones in this sample may be carry-over from other donors' samples. The CDR3 runs from the conserved cysteine through the conserved F or W. Each record gives: J gene, V gene, CDR3 length, clone size, D gene, CDR3 protein, CDR3 DNA. D genes are given only for firm matches. Size tells how often a clone was seen (once, few, many) or the class of an expanded clone, and some rows leave it out.

j_gene: TRBJ2-5; v_gene: TRBV7-2; len: 13; abundance: NA; d_gene: TRBD2; CDR3aa: CASSWGGRETQYF; CDR3nt: TGTGCCAGCAGCTGGGGAGGGCGTGAGACCCAGTACTTC
j_gene: TRBJ2-5; v_gene: TRBV18; len: 14; abundance: NA; d_gene: NA; CDR3aa: CASSPPSLQETQYF; CDR3nt: TGTGCCAGCTCACCACCGTCCTTACAAGAGACCCAGTACTTC
j_gene: TRBJ1-1; v_gene: TRBV4-2; len: 13; abundance: NA; d_gene: NA; CDR3aa: CASSPGGGIEAFF; CDR3nt: TGTGCCAGCAGCCCCGGAGGGGGGATTGAAGCTTTCTTT
j_gene: TRBJ1-2; v_gene: TRBV7-2; len: 16; abundance: NA; d_gene: NA; CDR3aa: CASSRSEWAPQDGYTF; CDR3nt: TGCGCCAGCAGCCGCTCCGAGTGGGCCCCGCAGGATGGCTACACCTTC
j_gene: TRBJ2-7; v_gene: TRBV7-2; len: 17; abundance: NA; d_gene: TRBD1; CDR3aa: CASSQGATGTASYEQYF; CDR3nt: TGTGCCAGCAGCCAGGGAGCCACCGGGACAGCCTCCTACGAGCAGTACTTC
j_gene: TRBJ2-5; v_gene: TRBV18; len: 14; abundance: NA; d_gene: NA; CDR3aa: CASSPGALQETQYF; CDR3nt: TGTGCCAGCTCACCGGGCGCCCTACAAGAGACCCAGTACTTC
j_gene: TRBJ1-2; v_gene: TRBV7-2; len: 16; abundance: NA; d_gene: TRBD1; CDR3aa: CASSPEAQGAGYGYTF; CDR3nt: TGTGCCAGCAGCCCAGAGGCCCAGGGGGCTGGCTATGGCTACACCTTC
j_gene: TRBJ1-1; v_gene: TRBV19; len: 15; abundance: NA; d_gene: NA; CDR3aa: CASSRTQQGNTEAFF; CDR3nt: TGTGCCAGTAGTAGGACTCAACAGGGGAACACTGAAGCTTTCTTT
j_gene: TRBJ1-5; v_gene: TRBV28; len: 14; abundance: NA; d_gene: TRBD1; CDR3aa: CASSTGTGYQPQHF; CDR3nt: TGTGCCAGCAGTACCGGGACAGGGTATCAGCCCCAGCATTTT
j_gene: TRBJ2-2; v_gene: TRBV25-1; len: 15; abundance: once; d_gene: NA; CDR3aa: CASSKPGFDTGELFF; CDR3nt: TGTGCCAGCAGTAAACCTGGTTTCGACACCGGGGAGCTGTTTTTT
j_gene: TRBJ1-2; v_gene: TRBV7-2; len: 19; abundance: NA; d_gene: NA; CDR3aa: CASRPPLGTEMILNYGYTF; CDR3nt: TGTGCCAGCAGGCCACCCCTCGGAACAGAAATGATTTTGAACTATGGCTACACCTTC
j_gene: TRBJ2-1; v_gene: TRBV5-4; len: 13; abundance: NA; d_gene: NA; CDR3aa: CASSLASNNEQFF; CDR3nt: TGTGCCAGCAGCTTGGCCTCAAACAATGAGCAGTTCTTC
j_gene: TRBJ2-4; v_gene: TRBV7-9; len: 16; abundance: NA; d_gene: TRBD1; CDR3aa: CASSARTGFAKNIQYF; CDR3nt: TGTGCCAGCAGCGCTCGGACAGGTTTTGCCAAAAACATTCAGTACTTC
j_gene: TRBJ1-1; v_gene: TRBV2; len: 14; abundance: NA; d_gene: NA; CDR3aa: CASSVQGRGTEAFF; CDR3nt: TGTGCCAGCAGTGTCCAGGGAAGGGGCACTGAAGCTTTCTTT
j_gene: TRBJ2-7; v_gene: TRBV11-3; len: 13; abundance: NA; d_gene: NA; CDR3aa: CASSLGEDYEQYF; CDR3nt: TGTGCCAGCAGCTTAGGGGAGGACTACGAGCAGTACTTC
j_gene: TRBJ2-1; v_gene: TRBV6-5; len: 13; abundance: NA; d_gene: NA; CDR3aa: CASSYTGLGEQFF; CDR3nt: TGTGCCAGCAGTTATACGGGGTTGGGTGAGCAGTTCTTC
j_gene: TRBJ2-1; v_gene: TRBV7-3; len: 13; abundance: once; d_gene: NA; CDR3aa: CASSFERNNEQFF; CDR3nt: TGTGCCAGCAGCTTCGAACGGAACAATGAGCAGTTCTTC
j_gene: TRBJ1-5; v_gene: TRBV19; len: 17; abundance: NA; d_gene: NA; CDR3aa: CASSIDRAEPSNQPQHF; CDR3nt: TGTGCCAGTAGTATAGATCGGGCAGAACCTAGCAATCAGCCCCAGCATTTT
j_gene: TRBJ1-4; v_gene: TRBV18; len: 15; abundance: once; d_gene: TRBD1; CDR3aa: CASSPRGPEEEKLFF; CDR3nt: TGTGCCAGCTCTCCCAGGGGGCCCGAGGAAGAAAAACTGTTTTTT
j_gene: TRBJ1-2; v_gene: TRBV9; len: 15; abundance: NA; d_gene: NA; CDR3aa: CASSVGVLANYGYTF; CDR3nt: TGTGCCAGCAGCGTAGGCGTTCTAGCTAACTATGGCTACACCTTC
j_gene: TRBJ2-1; v_gene: TRBV7-2; len: 14; abundance: NA; d_gene: NA; CDR3aa: CASSLGGSNNEQFF; CDR3nt: TGTGCCAGCAGCTTAGGGGGCAGTAACAATGAGCAGTTCTTC
j_gene: TRBJ2-4; v_gene: TRBV15; len: 16; abundance: NA; d_gene: TRBD1; CDR3aa: CATSSPRDRGRNIQYF; CDR3nt: TGTGCCACCAGCAGCCCGAGGGACAGGGGACGCAACATTCAGTACTTC
j_gene: TRBJ1-4; v_gene: TRBV30; len: 12; abundance: once; d_gene: NA; CDR3aa: CAWSVRDEKLFF; CDR3nt: TGTGCCTGGAGTGTACGGGACGAAAAACTGTTTTTT
j_gene: TRBJ2-2; v_gene: TRBV28; len: 14; abundance: NA; d_gene: NA; CDR3aa: CASIVATFTGELFF; CDR3nt: TGTGCCAGCATAGTAGCGACTTTCACCGGGGAGCTGTTTTTT
j_gene: TRBJ2-3; v_gene: TRBV7-3; len: 16; abundance: NA; d_gene: TRBD2; CDR3aa: CASSLRPSGFTDTQYF; CDR3nt: TGTGCCAGCAGCTTAAGGCCTAGCGGGTTCACAGATACGCAGTATTTT
j_gene: TRBJ2-7; v_gene: TRBV29-1; len: 13; abundance: few; d_gene: NA; CDR3aa: CSAGAGPSYEQYF; CDR3nt: TGCAGCGCCGGGGCAGGGCCCTCCTACGAGCAGTACTTC
j_gene: TRBJ2-1; v_gene: TRBV27; len: 14; abundance: NA; d_gene: NA; CDR3aa: CASSVLGPYNEQFF; CDR3nt: TGTGCCAGCAGTGTGCTAGGGCCCTACAATGAGCAGTTCTTC
j_gene: TRBJ1-2; v_gene: TRBV19; len: 13; abundance: NA; d_gene: NA; CDR3aa: CASRSQGVGGYTF; CDR3nt: TGTGCCAGTAGATCACAAGGGGTCGGTGGCTACACCTTC
j_gene: TRBJ2-5; v_gene: TRBV18; len: 12; abundance: NA; d_gene: NA; CDR3aa: CASSLYQETQYF; CDR3nt: TGTGCCAGCTCACTGTACCAAGAGACCCAGTACTTC
j_gene: TRBJ1-2; v_gene: TRBV7-9; len: 12; abundance: once; d_gene: NA; CDR3aa: CASSPSAYGYTF; CDR3nt: TGTGCCAGCAGCCCATCGGCCTATGGCTACACCTTC
j_gene: TRBJ2-1; v_gene: TRBV15; len: 17; abundance: NA; d_gene: TRBD1; CDR3aa: CATSRGFTSQGDNEQFF; CDR3nt: TGTGCCACCAGCAGAGGTTTTACAAGCCAGGGGGACAATGAGCAGTTCTTC
j_gene: TRBJ2-7; v_gene: TRBV28; len: 14; abundance: NA; d_gene: NA; CDR3aa: CASRDGGGRYEQYF; CDR3nt: TGTGCCAGCCGAGACGGAGGGGGACGGTACGAGCAGTACTTC
j_gene: TRBJ2-7; v_gene: TRBV5-6; len: 11; abundance: NA; d_gene: NA; CDR3aa: CASSGRHEQYF; CDR3nt: TGTGCCAGCAGCGGGCGGCACGAGCAGTACTTC
j_gene: TRBJ2-1; v_gene: TRBV10-2; len: 10; abundance: NA; d_gene: TRBD2; CDR3aa: CASSGLALFF; CDR3nt: TGCGCCAGCAGTGGACTAGCCCTGTTCTTC
j_gene: TRBJ1-1; v_gene: TRBV29-1; len: 13; abundance: NA; d_gene: NA; CDR3aa: CSVDSTVNTEAFF; CDR3nt: TGCAGCGTTGACAGTACTGTGAACACTGAAGCTTTCTTT
j_gene: TRBJ2-3; v_gene: TRBV5-1; len: 15; abundance: NA; d_gene: TRBD1; CDR3aa: CASSLSGTGTDTQYF; CDR3nt: TGCGCCAGCAGCTTATCCGGGACAGGGACAGATACGCAGTATTTT
j_gene: TRBJ2-1; v_gene: TRBV7-9; len: 12; abundance: NA; d_gene: NA; CDR3aa: CASAALYNEQFF; CDR3nt: TGTGCCAGCGCGGCTCTCTACAATGAGCAGTTCTTC
j_gene: TRBJ1-2; v_gene: TRBV14; len: 13; abundance: NA; d_gene: NA; CDR3aa: CASGRGANYGYTF; CDR3nt: TGTGCCAGCGGACGGGGAGCCAACTATGGCTACACCTTC
j_gene: TRBJ2-7; v_gene: TRBV5-1; len: 16; abundance: NA; d_gene: TRBD1; CDR3aa: CASSLVSGTGNYEQYF; CDR3nt: TGCGCCAGCAGCTTGGTATCCGGGACAGGGAACTACGAGCAGTACTTC
j_gene: TRBJ2-7; v_gene: TRBV27; len: 15; abundance: NA; d_gene: TRBD2; CDR3aa: CASRRMGTSGYEQYF; CDR3nt: TGTGCCAGCAGACGGATGGGGACTAGCGGTTACGAGCAGTACTTC
j_gene: TRBJ2-3; v_gene: TRBV30; len: 14; abundance: NA; d_gene: NA; CDR3aa: CAWTIGTPADTQYF; CDR3nt: TGTGCCTGGACCATAGGGACTCCCGCAGATACGCAGTATTTT
j_gene: TRBJ2-7; v_gene: TRBV19; len: 13; abundance: NA; d_gene: NA; CDR3aa: CASSIKQWGEQYF; CDR3nt: TGTGCCAGTAGTATCAAGCAGTGGGGCGAGCAGTACTTC
j_gene: TRBJ2-7; v_gene: TRBV5-1; len: 11; abundance: NA; d_gene: NA; CDR3aa: CASRFLDEQYF; CDR3nt: TGCGCCAGCAGGTTTCTCGACGAGCAGTACTTC
j_gene: TRBJ2-5; v_gene: TRBV28; len: 15; abundance: NA; d_gene: NA; CDR3aa: CASSSQPRGQETQYF; CDR3nt: TGTGCCAGCTCAAGCCAGCCCCGGGGACAAGAGACCCAGTACTTC
j_gene: TRBJ2-1; v_gene: TRBV19; len: 15; abundance: NA; d_gene: TRBD2; CDR3aa: CASGIAGETDNEQFF; CDR3nt: TGTGCCAGTGGGATAGCGGGAGAGACGGACAATGAGCAGTTCTTC
j_gene: TRBJ2-2; v_gene: TRBV18; len: 14; abundance: few; d_gene: NA; CDR3aa: CASSPPRATGELFF; CDR3nt: TGTGCCAGCTCACCACCGAGGGCTACCGGGGAGCTGTTTTTT
j_gene: TRBJ1-4; v_gene: TRBV6-5; len: 15; abundance: NA; d_gene: NA; CDR3aa: CASSYWGGGAEKLFF; CDR3nt: TGTGCCAGCAGTTATTGGGGGGGAGGGGCTGAAAAACTGTTTTTT
j_gene: TRBJ2-7; v_gene: TRBV2; len: 13; abundance: NA; d_gene: TRBD1; CDR3aa: CASRRDRAYEQYF; CDR3nt: TGTGCCAGCCGCCGGGACAGGGCCTACGAGCAGTACTTC
j_gene: TRBJ2-5; v_gene: TRBV16; len: 14; abundance: NA; d_gene: NA; CDR3aa: CASSQPQGRETQYF; CDR3nt: TGTGCCAGCAGCCAACCCCAGGGTAGAGAGACCCAGTACTTC
j_gene: TRBJ2-7; v_gene: TRBV30; len: 12; abundance: NA; d_gene: NA; CDR3aa: CAWSRISYEQYF; CDR3nt: TGTGCCTGGTCTCGGATTTCCTACGAGCAGTACTTC
j_gene: TRBJ1-1; v_gene: TRBV29-1; len: 13; abundance: NA; d_gene: NA; CDR3aa: CSVAGTANTEAFF; CDR3nt: TGCAGCGTGGCCGGGACGGCTAACACTGAAGCTTTCTTT
j_gene: TRBJ2-3; v_gene: TRBV5-4; len: 15; abundance: NA; d_gene: NA; CDR3aa: CASSLGGGSGDTQYF; CDR3nt: TGTGCCAGCAGCTTGGGTGGGGGCTCGGGAGATACGCAGTATTTT
j_gene: TRBJ2-1; v_gene: TRBV11-2; len: 15; abundance: NA; d_gene: NA; CDR3aa: CASSPRLSSYNEQFF; CDR3nt: TGTGCCAGCAGCCCCCGACTTAGCTCCTACAATGAGCAGTTCTTC
j_gene: TRBJ2-2; v_gene: TRBV19; len: 16; abundance: NA; d_gene: TRBD2; CDR3aa: CASSMALAENTGELFF; CDR3nt: TGTGCCAGTAGTATGGCGCTAGCGGAAAACACCGGGGAGCTGTTTTTT
j_gene: TRBJ2-7; v_gene: TRBV4-2; len: 18; abundance: many; d_gene: TRBD2; CDR3aa: CASSQEWAGGPFVHEQYF; CDR3nt: TGTGCCAGCAGCCAAGAGTGGGCGGGAGGGCCTTTCGTACACGAGCAGTACTTC